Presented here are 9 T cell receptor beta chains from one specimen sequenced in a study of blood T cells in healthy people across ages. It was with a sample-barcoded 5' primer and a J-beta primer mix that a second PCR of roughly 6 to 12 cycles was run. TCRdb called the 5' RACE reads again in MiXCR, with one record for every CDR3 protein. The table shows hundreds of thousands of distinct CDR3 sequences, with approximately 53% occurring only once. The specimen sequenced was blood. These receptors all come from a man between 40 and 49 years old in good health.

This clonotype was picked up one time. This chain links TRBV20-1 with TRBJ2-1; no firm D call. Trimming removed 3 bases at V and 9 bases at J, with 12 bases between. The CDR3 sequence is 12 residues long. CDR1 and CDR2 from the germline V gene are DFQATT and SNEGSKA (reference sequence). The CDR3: CSASPPGGEQFF. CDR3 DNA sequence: TGCAGTGCTAGCCCCCCAGGCGGTGAGCAGTTCTTC.

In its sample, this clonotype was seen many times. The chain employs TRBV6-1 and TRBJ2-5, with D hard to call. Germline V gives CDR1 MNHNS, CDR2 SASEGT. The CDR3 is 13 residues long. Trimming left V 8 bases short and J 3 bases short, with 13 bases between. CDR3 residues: CASLRSLKETQYF. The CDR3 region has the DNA TGTGCCAGCCTCAGGAGTCTCAAAGAGACCCAGTACTTC.

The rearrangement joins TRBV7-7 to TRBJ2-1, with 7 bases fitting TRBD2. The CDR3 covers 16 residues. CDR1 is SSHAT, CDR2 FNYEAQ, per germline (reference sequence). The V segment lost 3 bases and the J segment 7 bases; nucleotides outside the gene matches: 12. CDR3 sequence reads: CASSLASGRTSNEQFF. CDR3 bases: TGTGCCAGCAGCTTGGCTAGCGGCCGAACTAGTAATGAGCAGTTCTTC.

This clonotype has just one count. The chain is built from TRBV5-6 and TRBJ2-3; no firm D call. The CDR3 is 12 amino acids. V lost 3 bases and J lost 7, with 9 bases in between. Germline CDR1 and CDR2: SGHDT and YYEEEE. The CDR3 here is CASSSLSHTQYF. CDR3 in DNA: TGTGCCAGCAGCTCTCTCTCGCATACGCAGTATTTT. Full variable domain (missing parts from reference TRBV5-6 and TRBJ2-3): DAGVTQSPTHLIKTRGQQVTLRCSPKSGHDTVSWYQQALGQGPQFIFQYYEEEERQRGNFPDRFSGHQFPNYSSELNVNALLLGDSALYLCASSSLSHTQYFGPGTRLTVL.

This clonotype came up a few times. CDR3 bases: TGCGCCAGCAGCTCCTTAGGACGGACCTCTGGGGCCAACGTCCTGACTTTC. Amino acid sequence: CASSSLGRTSGANVLTF. This chain links TRBV5-1 with TRBJ2-6; D gene uncertain. Trimming removed 3 bases at V and 0 bases at J, with 13 bases between. Germline V gives CDR1 SGHRS, CDR2 YFSETQ. CDR3 length: 17 amino acids.

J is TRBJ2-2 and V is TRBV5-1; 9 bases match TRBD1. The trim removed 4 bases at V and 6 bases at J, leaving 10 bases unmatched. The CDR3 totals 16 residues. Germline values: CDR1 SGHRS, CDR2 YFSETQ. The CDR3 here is CASSIQGAQSAGELFF. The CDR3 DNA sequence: TGCGCCAGCAGCATACAGGGGGCGCAGAGCGCCGGGGAGCTGTTTTTT. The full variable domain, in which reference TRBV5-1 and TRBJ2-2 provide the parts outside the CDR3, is KAGVTQTPRYLIKTRGQQVTLSCSPISGHRSVSWYQQTPGQGLQFLFEYFSETQRNKGNFPGRFSGRQFSNSRSEMNVSTLELGDSALYLCASSIQGAQSAGELFFGEGSRLTVL.

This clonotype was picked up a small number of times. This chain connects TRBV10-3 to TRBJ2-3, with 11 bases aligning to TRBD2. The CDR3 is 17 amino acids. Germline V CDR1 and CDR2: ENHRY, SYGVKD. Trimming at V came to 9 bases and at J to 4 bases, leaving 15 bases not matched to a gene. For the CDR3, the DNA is TGTGCCATTAGTCGCCTTACTAGCGGGAGTCCCGCAGATACGCAGTATTTT. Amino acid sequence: CAISRLTSGSPADTQYF.

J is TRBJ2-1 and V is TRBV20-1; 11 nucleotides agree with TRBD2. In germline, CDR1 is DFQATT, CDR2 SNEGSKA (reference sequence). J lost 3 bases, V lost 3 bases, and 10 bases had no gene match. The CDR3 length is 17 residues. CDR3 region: CSASGQLLAGVYNEQFF. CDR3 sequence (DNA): TGCAGTGCTAGTGGACAGTTACTAGCGGGAGTCTACAATGAGCAGTTCTTC.

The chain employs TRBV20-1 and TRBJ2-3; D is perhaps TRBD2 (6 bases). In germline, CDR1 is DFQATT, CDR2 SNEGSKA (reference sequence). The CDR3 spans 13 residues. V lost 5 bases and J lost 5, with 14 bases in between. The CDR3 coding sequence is TGCAGTGCTCGCGAAACCGGGAGAGATACGCAGTATTTT. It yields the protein CSARETGRDTQYF.